This TCR beta chain was obtained from a study of CD8+CD57+ T cells in acquired aplastic anemia. CDR3 and TCR beta VDJ profiling relied on a genomic DNA template. One entry per CDR3 protein results from TCRdb running MiXCR on the reads. The sample has around 430,000 distinct CDR3 sequences, around 30% seen once. Whoever was chosen for sequencing had shown CD8+CD57+ cell expansion by flow cytometry. CDR1 is SGHVS and CDR2 is FQNEAQ in the germline V gene. The CDR3 covers 15 residues. After removal of 2 bases from V and 6 bases from J, the junction contained 8 bases not matched to a gene. This clonotype has just a few counts. Its antigen is unknown. Regarding the study as a whole: Patients were compared with controls for CD8+ Simpson's diversity, and no significant difference emerged.

This clonotype originated in a human donor with aplastic anemia. Input material: sorted CD4+, CD8+, or CD8+CD57+ T cells (not recorded which) from PBMCs. The genes are TRBV7-8 and TRBJ2-7, with TRBD2 identical over 9 bases. For the CDR3, the DNA is TGTGCCAGCAGCTTATTTAGGGCGGGGGGGAGCGAGCAGTACTTC. Protein sequence: CASSLFRAGGSEQYF. The full variable domain, with the rest looked up from reference TRBV7-8 and TRBJ2-7, is GAGVSQSPRYKVAKRGQDVALRCDPISGHVSLFWYQQALGQGPEFLTYFQNEAQLDKSGLPSDRFFAERPEGSVSTLKIQRTQQEDSAVYLCASSLFRAGGSEQYFGPGTRLTVT.